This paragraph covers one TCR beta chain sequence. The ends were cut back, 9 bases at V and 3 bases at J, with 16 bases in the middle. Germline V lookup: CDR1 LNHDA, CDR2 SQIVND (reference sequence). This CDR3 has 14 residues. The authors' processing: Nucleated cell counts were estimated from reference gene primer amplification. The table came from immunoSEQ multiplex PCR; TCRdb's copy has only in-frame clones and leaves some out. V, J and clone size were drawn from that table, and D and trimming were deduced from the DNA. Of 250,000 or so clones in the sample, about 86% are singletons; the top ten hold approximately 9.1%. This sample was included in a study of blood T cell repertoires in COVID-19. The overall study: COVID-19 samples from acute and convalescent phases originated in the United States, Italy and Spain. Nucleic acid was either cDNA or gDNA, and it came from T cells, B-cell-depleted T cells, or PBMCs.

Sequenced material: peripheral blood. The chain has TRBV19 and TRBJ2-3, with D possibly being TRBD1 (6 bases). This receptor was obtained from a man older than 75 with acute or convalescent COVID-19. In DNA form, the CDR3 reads TGTGCCAGCTTCAAGACAGGTGTAACAGATACGCAGTATTTT. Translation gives CASFKTGVTDTQYF. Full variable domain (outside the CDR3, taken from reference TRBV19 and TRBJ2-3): DGGITQSPKYLFRKEGQNVTLSCEQNLNHDAMYWYRQDPGQGLRLIYYSQIVNDFQKGDIAEGYSVSREKKESFPLTVTSAQKNPTAFYLCASFKTGVTDTQYFGPGTRLTVL.